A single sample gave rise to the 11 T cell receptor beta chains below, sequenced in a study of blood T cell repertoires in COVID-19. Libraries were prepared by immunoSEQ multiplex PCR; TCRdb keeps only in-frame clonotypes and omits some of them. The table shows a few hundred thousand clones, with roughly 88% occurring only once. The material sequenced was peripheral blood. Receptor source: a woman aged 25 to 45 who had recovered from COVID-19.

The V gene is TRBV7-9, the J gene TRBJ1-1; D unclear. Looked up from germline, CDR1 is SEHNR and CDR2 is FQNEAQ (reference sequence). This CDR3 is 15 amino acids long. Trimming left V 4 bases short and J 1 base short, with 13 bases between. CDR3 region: CASSSWRTGNTEAFF. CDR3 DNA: TGTGCCAGCAGCTCATGGAGGACGGGGAACACTGAAGCTTTCTTT. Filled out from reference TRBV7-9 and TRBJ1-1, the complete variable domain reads DTGVSQNPRHKITKRGQNVTFRCDPISEHNRLYWYRQTLGQGPEFLTYFQNEAQLEKSRLLSDRFSAERPKGSFSTLEIQRTEQGDSAMYLCASSSWRTGNTEAFFGQGTRLTVV.

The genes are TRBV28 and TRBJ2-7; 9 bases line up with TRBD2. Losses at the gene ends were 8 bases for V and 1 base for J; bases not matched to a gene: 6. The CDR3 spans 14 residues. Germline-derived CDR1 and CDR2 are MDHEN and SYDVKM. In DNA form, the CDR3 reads TGTGCCAGCCATAGCGGGGGAGCATCCTACGAGCAGTACTTC. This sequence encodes CASHSGGASYEQYF.

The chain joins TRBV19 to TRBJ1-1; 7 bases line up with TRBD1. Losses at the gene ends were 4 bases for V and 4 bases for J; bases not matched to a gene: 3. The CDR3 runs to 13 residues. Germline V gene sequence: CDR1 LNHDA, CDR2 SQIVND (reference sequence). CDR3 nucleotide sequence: TGTGCCAGTAGTACAGGGGGAGGCACTGAAGCTTTCTTT. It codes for CASSTGGGTEAFF.

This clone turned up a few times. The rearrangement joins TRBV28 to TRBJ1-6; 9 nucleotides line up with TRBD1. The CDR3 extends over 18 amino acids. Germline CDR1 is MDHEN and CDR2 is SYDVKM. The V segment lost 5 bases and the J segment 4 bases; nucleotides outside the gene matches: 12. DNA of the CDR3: TGTGCCAGCAGTGGGACAGGGCTCCTGGACCCATATAATTCACCCCTCCACTTT. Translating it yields CASSGTGLLDPYNSPLHF.

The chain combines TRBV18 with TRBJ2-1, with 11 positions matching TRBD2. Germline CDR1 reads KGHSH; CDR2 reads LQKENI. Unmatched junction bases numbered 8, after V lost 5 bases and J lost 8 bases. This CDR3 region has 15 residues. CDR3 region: CASSALAGGPDEQFF. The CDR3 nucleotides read TGTGCCAGCTCAGCCTTAGCGGGGGGGCCGGATGAGCAGTTCTTC.

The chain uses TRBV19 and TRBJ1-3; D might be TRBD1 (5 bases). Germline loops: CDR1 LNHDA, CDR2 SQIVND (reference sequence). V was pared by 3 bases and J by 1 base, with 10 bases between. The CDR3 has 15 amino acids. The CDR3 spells CASSIQGSSGNTIYF. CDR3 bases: TGTGCCAGTAGTATCCAGGGATCATCTGGAAACACCATATATTTT.

CDR3 loop: CASSLGGTPSYEQYF. In DNA, the CDR3 is TGTGCCAGCAGCTTAGGAGGGACACCCTCCTACGAGCAGTACTTC. The chain joins TRBV11-2 to TRBJ2-7, with D perhaps matching TRBD1 (6 bases). Trimming removed 1 base at V and 0 bases at J, with 10 bases between. Looked up from germline, CDR1 is SGHAT and CDR2 is FQNNGV. CDR3 length: 15 amino acids. Full variable domain (missing parts from reference TRBV11-2 and TRBJ2-7): EAGVAQSPRYKIIEKRQSVAFWCNPISGHATLYWYQQILGQGPKLLIQFQNNGVVDDSQLPKDRFSAERLKGVDSTLKIQPAKLEDSAVYLCASSLGGTPSYEQYFGPGTRLTVT.

Written as DNA, the CDR3 is TGTGCCAGCTCACTACAGGGGAGAAACACCATATATTTT. Translating gives CASSLQGRNTIYF. This chain connects TRBV18 to TRBJ1-3; 7 bases are a match to TRBD1. Per germline, CDR1 KGHSH and CDR2 LQKENI. V lost 4 bases and J lost 5; bases outside the gene matches: 2. The CDR3 totals 13 residues.

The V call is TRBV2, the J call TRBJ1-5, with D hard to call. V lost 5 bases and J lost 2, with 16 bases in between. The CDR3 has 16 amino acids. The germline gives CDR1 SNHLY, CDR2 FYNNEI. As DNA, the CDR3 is TGTGCCAGCAGTCCATACCCCCCCACGGGCAATCAGCCCCAGCATTTT. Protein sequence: CASSPYPPTGNQPQHF.

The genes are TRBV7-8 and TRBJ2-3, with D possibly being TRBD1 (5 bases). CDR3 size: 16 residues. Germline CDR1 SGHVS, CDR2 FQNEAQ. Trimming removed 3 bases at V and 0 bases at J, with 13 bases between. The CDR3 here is CASSFDQGYSTDTQYF. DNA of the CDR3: TGTGCCAGCAGCTTTGACCAGGGATATAGCACAGATACGCAGTATTTT.

The CDR3: CASSLRPGAQETQYF. CDR3 in DNA: TGCGCCAGCAGCTTACGGCCGGGTGCCCAAGAGACCCAGTACTTC. The chain uses TRBV5-1 and TRBJ2-5; D remains ambiguous. With 2 bases removed from V and 1 base from J, the gap between germline ends came to 12 bases. The CDR3 length is 15 residues. Germline CDR1 reads SGHRS; CDR2 reads YFSETQ.